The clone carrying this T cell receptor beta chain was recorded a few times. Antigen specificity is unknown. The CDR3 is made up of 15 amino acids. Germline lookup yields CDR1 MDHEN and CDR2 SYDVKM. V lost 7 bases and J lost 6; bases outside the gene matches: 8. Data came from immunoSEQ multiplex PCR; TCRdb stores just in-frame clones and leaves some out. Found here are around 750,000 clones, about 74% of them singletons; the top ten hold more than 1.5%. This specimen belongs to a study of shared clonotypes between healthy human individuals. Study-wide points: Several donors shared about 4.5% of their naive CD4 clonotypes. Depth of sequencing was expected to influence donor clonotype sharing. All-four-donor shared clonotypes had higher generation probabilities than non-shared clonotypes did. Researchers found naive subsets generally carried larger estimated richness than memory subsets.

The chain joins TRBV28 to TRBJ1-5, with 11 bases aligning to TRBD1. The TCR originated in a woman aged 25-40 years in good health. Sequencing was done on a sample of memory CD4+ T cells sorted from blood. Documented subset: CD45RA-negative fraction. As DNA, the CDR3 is TGTGCCAGCACTCCCGGACAGGGGGCGATTCAGCCCCAGCATTTT. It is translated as CASTPGQGAIQPQHF.